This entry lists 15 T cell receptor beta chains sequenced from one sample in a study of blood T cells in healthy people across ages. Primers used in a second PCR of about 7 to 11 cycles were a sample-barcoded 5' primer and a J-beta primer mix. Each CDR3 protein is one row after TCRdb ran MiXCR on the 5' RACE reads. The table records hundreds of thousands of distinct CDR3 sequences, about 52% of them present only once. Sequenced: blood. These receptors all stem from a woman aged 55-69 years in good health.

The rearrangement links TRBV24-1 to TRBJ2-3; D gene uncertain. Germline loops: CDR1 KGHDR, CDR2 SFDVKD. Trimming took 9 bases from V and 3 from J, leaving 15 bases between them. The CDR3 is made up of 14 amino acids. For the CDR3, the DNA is TGTGCCACCGGCCGGCCTGGGCAGACAGATACGCAGTATTTT. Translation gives CATGRPGQTDTQYF.

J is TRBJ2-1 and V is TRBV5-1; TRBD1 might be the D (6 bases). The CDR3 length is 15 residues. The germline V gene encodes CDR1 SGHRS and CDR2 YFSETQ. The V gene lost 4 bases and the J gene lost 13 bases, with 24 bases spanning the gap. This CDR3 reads CASSPSGTTQETQFF. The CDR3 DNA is TGCGCCAGCAGCCCCTCCGGGACAACTCAAGAGACCCAGTTCTTC.

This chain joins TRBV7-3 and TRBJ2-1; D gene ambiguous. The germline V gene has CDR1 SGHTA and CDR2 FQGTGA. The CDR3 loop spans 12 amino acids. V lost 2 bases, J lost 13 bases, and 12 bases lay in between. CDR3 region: CASSLLGSPQFF. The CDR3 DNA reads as TGTGCCAGCAGCTTACTCGGTTCCCCCCAGTTCTTC.

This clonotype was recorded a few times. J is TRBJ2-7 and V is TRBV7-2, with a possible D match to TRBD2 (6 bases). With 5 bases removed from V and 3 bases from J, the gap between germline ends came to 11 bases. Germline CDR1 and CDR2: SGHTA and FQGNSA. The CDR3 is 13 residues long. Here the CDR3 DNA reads TGTGCCAGCAGCCTCGGGGGTTTCTACGAGCAGTACTTC. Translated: CASSLGGFYEQYF.

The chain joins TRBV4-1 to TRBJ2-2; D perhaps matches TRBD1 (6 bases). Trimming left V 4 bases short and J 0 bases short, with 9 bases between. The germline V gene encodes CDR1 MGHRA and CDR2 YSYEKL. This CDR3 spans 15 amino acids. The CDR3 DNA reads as TGCGCCAGCAGCCCCAGGGGACCGAACACCGGGGAGCTGTTTTTT. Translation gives CASSPRGPNTGELFF.

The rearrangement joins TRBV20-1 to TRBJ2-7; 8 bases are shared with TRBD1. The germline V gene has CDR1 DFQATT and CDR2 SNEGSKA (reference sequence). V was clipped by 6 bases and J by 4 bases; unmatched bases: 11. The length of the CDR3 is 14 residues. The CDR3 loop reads CSAEGQGKGYEQYF. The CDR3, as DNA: TGCAGTGCAGAAGGACAGGGAAAGGGGTACGAGCAGTACTTC.

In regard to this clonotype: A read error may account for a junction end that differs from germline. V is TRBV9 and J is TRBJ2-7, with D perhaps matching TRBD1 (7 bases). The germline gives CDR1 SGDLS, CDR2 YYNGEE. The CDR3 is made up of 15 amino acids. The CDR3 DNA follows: TGTGTCAGCAGCGTAGGGGGCGGGATGACCTACGAGCAGTACTTC. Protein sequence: CVSSVGGGMTYEQYF.

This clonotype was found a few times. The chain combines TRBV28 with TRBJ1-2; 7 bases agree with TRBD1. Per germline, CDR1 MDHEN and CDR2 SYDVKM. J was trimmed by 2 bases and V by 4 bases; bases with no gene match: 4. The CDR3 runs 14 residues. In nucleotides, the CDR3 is TGTGCCAGCAGTTGGGGGACAGCCAACTATGGCTACACCTTC. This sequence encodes CASSWGTANYGYTF.

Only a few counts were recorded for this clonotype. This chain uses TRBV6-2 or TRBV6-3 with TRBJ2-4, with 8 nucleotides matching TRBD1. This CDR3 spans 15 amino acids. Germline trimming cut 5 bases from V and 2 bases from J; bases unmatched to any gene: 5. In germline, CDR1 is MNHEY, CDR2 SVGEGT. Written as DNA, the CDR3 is TGTGCCAGCAGTCGGACAGGGTCGACCAAAAACATTCAGTACTTC. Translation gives CASSRTGSTKNIQYF.

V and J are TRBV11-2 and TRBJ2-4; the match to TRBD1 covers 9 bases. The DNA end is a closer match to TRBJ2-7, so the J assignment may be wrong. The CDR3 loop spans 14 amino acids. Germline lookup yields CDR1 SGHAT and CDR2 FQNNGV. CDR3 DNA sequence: TGTGCCAGCAGGAAGGACAGGGGCAGCTACGAGCAGTACTTC. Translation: CASRKDRGSYEQYF.

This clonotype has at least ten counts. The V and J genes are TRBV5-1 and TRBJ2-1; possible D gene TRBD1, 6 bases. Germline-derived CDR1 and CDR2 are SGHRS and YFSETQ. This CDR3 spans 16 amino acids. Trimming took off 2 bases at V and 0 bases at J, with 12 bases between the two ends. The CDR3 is CASSFQGLGSYNEQFF. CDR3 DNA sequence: TGCGCCAGCAGCTTCCAGGGGCTGGGCTCCTACAATGAGCAGTTCTTC.

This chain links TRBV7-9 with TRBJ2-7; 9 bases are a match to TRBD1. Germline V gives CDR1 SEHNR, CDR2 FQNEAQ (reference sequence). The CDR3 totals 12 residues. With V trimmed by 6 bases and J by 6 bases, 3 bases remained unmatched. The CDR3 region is CASRATGGEQYF. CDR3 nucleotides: TGTGCCAGCAGGGCGACAGGGGGCGAGCAGTACTTC.

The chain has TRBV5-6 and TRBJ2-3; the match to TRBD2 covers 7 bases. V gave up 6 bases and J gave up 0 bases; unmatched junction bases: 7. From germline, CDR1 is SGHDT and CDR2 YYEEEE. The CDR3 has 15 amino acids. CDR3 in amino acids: CASTNLAASTDTQYF. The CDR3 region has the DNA TGTGCCAGCACTAATCTAGCGGCTAGCACAGATACGCAGTATTTT.

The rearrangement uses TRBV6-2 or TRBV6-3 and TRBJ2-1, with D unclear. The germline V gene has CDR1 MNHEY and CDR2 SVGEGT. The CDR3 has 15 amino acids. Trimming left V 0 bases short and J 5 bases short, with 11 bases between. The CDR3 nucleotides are TGTGCCAGCAGTTACTCACAGAAGATGAACAATGAGCAGTTCTTC. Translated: CASSYSQKMNNEQFF.

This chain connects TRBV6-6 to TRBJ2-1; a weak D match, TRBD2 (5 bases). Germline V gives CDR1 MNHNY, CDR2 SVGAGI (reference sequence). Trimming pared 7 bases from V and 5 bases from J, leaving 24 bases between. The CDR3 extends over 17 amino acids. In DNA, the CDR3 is TGTGCCAGCACGCCTAGCCGGCTCGGCCGATTACACAATGAGCAGTTCTTC. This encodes CASTPSRLGRLHNEQFF.